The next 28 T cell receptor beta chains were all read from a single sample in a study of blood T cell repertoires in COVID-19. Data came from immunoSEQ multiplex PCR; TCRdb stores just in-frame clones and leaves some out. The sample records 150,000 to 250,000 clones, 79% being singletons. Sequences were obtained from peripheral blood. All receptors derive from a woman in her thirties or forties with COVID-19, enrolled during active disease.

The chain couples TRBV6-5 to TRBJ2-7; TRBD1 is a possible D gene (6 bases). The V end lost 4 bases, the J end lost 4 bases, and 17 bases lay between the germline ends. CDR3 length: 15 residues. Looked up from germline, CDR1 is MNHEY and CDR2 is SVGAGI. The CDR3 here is CASSSPGVSKYEQYF. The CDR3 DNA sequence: TGTGCCAGCAGTTCCCCAGGGGTTTCGAAATACGAGCAGTACTTC.

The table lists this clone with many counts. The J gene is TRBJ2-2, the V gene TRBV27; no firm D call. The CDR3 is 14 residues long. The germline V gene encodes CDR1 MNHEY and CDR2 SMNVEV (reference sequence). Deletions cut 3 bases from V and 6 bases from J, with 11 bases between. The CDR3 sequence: CASSFSGSPGELFF. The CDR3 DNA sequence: TGTGCCAGCAGTTTCTCCGGGTCCCCCGGGGAGCTGTTTTTT.

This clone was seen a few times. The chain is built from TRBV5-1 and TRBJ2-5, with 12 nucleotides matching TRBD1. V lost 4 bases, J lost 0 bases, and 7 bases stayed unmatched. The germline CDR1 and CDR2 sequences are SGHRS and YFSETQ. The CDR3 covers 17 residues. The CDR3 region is CASSPGQGAPYQETQYF. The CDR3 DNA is TGCGCCAGCAGCCCGGGACAGGGGGCCCCGTACCAAGAGACCCAGTACTTC. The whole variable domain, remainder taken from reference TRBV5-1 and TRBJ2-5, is KAGVTQTPRYLIKTRGQQVTLSCSPISGHRSVSWYQQTPGQGLQFLFEYFSETQRNKGNFPGRFSGRQFSNSRSEMNVSTLELGDSALYLCASSPGQGAPYQETQYFGPGTRLLVL.

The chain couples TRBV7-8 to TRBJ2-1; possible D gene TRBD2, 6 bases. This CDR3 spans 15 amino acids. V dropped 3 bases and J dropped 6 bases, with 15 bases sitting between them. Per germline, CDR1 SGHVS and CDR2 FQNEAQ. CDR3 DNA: TGTGCCAGCAGCTTGGGACTCGCCACGCCCAATGAGCAGTTCTTC. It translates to CASSLGLATPNEQFF.

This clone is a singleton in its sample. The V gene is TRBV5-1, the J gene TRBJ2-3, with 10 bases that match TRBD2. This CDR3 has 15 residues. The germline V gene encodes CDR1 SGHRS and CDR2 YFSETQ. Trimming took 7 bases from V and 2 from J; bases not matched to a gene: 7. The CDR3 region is CASDRAGGPTDTQYF. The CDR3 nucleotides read TGCGCCAGCGACCGAGCGGGAGGGCCCACAGATACGCAGTATTTT.

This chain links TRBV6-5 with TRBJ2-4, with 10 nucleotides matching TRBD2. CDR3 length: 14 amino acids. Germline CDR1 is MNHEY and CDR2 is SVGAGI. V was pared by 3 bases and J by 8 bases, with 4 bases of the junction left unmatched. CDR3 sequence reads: CASSYGLAGDIQYF. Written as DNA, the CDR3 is TGTGCCAGCAGTTATGGGCTAGCGGGAGACATTCAGTACTTC.

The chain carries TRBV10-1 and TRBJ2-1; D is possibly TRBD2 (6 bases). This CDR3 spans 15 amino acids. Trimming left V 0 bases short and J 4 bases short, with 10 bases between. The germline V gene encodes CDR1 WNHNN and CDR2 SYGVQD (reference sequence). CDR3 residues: CASSESQAGYNEQFF. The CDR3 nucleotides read TGCGCCAGCAGTGAGTCTCAGGCGGGATACAATGAGCAGTTCTTC.

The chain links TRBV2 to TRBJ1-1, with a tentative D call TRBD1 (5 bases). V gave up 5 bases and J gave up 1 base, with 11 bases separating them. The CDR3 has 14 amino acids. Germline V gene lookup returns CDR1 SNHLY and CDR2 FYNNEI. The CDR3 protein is CASSSRVGNTEAFF. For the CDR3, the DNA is TGTGCCAGCAGTAGCAGGGTAGGGAACACTGAAGCTTTCTTT.

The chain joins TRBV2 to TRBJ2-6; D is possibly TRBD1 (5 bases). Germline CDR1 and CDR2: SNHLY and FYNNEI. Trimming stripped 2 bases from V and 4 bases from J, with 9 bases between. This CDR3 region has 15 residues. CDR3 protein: CASSEQGSGANVLTF. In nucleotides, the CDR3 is TGTGCCAGCAGTGAACAGGGATCCGGGGCCAACGTCCTGACTTTC.

CDR3 sequence: CAISEGVAGADTQYF. CDR3 DNA: TGTGCCATCAGTGAAGGGGTAGCAGGGGCAGATACGCAGTATTTT. The chain links TRBV10-3 to TRBJ2-3; a weak D match, TRBD1 (6 bases). Germline V gene data show CDR1 as ENHRY and CDR2 as SYGVKD. The V and J ends lost 3 bases and 4 bases respectively, with 14 bases between them. This CDR3 spans 15 amino acids.

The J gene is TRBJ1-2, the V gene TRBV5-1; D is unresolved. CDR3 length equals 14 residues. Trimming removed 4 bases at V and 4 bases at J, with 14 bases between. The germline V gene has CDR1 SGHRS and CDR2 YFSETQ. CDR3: CASSLKTGSYGYTF. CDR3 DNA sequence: TGCGCCAGCAGCCTGAAGACTGGTAGCTATGGCTACACCTTC.

The CDR3 loop reads CASSRYTDTQYF. DNA of the CDR3: TGTGCCAGCAGTCGTTACACAGATACGCAGTATTTT. The chain carries TRBV7-2 and TRBJ2-3, with no clear D. Trimming removed 6 bases from V and 2 bases from J, with 6 bases in between. Germline-derived CDR1 and CDR2 are SGHTA and FQGNSA. The CDR3 extends over 12 amino acids.

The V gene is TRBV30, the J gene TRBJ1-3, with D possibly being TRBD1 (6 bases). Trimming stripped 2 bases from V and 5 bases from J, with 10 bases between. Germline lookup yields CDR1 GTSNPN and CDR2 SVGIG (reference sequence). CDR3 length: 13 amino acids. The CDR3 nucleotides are TGTGCCTGGAGTATAGGGACAAGAAACACCATATATTTT. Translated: CAWSIGTRNTIYF.

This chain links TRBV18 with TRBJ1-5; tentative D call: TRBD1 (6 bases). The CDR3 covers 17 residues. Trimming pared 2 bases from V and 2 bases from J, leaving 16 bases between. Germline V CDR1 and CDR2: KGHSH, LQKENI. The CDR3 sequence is CASSPVTGNDGNQPQHF. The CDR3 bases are TGTGCCAGCTCACCAGTAACAGGGAACGATGGCAATCAGCCCCAGCATTTT.

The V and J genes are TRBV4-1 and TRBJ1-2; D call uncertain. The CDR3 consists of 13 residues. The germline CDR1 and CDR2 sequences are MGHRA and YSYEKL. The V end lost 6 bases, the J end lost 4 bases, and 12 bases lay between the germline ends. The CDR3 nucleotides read TGCGCCAGCAGTTTAGGTGAGGCCTATGGCTACACCTTC. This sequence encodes CASSLGEAYGYTF.

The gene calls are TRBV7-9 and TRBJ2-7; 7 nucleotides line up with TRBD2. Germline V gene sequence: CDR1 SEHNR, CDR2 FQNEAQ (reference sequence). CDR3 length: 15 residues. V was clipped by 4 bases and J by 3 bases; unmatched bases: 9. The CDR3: CASSYPDGGIYEQYF. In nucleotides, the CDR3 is TGTGCCAGCAGCTACCCTGACGGGGGGATCTACGAGCAGTACTTC.

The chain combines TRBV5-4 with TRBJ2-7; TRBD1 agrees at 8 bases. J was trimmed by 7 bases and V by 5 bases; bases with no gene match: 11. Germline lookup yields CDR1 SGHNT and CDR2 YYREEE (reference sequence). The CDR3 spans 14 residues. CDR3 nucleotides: TGTGCCAGCAGGTACGACAGGGGTACGAGGGAGCAGTACTTC. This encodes CASRYDRGTREQYF. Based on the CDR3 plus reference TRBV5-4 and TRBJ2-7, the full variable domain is ETGVTQSPTHLIKTRGQQVTLRCSSQSGHNTVSWYQQALGQGPQFIFQYYREEENGRGNFPPRFSGLQFPNYSSELNVNALELDDSALYLCASRYDRGTREQYFGPGTRLTVT.

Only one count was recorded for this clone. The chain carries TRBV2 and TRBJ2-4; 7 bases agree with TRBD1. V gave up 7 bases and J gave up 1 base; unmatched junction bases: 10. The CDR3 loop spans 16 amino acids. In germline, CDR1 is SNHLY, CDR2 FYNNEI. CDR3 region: CASTDRLKQAKNIQYF. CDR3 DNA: TGTGCCAGCACGGACAGGCTCAAGCAGGCCAAAAACATTCAGTACTTC.

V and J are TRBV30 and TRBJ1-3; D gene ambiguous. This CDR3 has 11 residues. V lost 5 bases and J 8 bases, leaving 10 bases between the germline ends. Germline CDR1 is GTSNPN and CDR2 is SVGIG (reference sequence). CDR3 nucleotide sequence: TGTGCCTGGGGAAACAGTGACACCATATATTTT. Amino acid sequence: CAWGNSDTIYF.

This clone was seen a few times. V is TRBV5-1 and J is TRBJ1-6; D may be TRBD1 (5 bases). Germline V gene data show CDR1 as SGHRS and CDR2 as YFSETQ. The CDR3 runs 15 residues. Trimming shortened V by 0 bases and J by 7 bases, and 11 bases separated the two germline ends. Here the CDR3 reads CASSLEGGGNSPLHF. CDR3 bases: TGCGCCAGCAGCTTGGAGGGCGGGGGAAATTCACCCCTCCACTTT.

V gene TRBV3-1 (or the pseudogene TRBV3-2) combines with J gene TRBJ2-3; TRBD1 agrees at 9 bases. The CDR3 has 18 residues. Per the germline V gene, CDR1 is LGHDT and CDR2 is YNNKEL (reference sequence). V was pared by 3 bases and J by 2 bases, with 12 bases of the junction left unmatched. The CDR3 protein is CASSQAAHTGGPTDTQYF. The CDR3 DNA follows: TGTGCCAGCAGCCAGGCCGCCCACACAGGGGGCCCCACAGATACGCAGTATTTT.

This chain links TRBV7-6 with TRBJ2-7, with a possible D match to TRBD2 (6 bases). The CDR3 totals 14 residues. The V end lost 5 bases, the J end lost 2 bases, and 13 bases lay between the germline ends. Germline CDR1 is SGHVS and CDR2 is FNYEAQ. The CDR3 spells CASSGGLRAYEQYF. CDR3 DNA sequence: TGTGCCAGCAGCGGGGGACTCCGAGCCTACGAGCAGTACTTC.

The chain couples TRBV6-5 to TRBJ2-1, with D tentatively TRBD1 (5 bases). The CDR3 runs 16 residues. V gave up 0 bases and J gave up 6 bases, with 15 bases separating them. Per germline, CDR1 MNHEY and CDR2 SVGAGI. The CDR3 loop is CASSYSPGSSANEQFF. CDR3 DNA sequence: TGTGCCAGCAGTTACTCGCCAGGGTCTTCAGCCAATGAGCAGTTCTTC.

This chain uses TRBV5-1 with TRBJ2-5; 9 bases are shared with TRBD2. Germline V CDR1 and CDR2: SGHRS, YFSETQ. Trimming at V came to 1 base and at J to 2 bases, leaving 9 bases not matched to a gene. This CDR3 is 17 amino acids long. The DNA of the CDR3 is TGCGCCAGCAGCTTGCGGCCCAGCGGGGGGTTACAAGAGACCCAGTACTTC. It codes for CASSLRPSGGLQETQYF.

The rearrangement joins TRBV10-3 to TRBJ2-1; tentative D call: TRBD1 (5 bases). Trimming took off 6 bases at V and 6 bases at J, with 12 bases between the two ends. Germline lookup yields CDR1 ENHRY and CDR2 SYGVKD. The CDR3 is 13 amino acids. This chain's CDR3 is CAISSQGSNEQFF. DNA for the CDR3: TGTGCCATCAGCTCCCAGGGTTCCAATGAGCAGTTCTTC.

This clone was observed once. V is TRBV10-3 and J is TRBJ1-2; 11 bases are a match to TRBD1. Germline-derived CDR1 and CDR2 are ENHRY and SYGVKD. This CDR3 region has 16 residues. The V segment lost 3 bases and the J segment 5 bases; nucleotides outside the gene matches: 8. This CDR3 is CAISDGGTGGEYGYTF. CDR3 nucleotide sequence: TGTGCCATCAGTGATGGGGGGACAGGGGGAGAATATGGCTACACCTTC.

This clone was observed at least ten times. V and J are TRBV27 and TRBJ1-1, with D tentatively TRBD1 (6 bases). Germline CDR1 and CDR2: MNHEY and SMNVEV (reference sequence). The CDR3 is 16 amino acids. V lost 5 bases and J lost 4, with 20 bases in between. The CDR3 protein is CASSPSPSSRGTEAFF. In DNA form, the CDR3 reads TGTGCCAGCAGTCCCTCACCTAGCTCCAGGGGCACTGAAGCTTTCTTT.

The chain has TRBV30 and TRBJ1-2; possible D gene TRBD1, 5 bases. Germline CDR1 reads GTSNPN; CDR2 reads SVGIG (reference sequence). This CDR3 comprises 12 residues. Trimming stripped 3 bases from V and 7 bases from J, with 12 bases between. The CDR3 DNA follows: TGTGCCTGGAGGTATCCAGGGTTTGGCTACACCTTC. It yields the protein CAWRYPGFGYTF.